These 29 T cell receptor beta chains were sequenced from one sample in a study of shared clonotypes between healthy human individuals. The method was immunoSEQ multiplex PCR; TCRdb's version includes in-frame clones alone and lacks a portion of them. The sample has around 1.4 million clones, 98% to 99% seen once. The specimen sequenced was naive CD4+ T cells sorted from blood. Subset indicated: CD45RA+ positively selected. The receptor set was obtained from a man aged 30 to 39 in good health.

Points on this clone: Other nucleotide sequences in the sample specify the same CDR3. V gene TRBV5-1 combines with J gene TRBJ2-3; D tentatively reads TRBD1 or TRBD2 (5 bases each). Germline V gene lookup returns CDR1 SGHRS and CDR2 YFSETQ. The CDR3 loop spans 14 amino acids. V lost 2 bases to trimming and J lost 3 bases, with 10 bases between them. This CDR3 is CASSLAGRTDTQYF. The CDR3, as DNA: TGCGCCAGCAGCTTAGCAGGGAGAACAGATACGCAGTATTTT.

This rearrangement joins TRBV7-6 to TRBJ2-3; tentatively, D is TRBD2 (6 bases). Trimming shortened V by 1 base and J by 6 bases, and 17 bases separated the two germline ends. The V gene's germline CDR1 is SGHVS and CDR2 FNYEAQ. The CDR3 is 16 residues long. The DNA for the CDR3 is TGTGCCAGCAGCTTAGGTGCACTAGCAGGACCGGATACGCAGTATTTT. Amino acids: CASSLGALAGPDTQYF.

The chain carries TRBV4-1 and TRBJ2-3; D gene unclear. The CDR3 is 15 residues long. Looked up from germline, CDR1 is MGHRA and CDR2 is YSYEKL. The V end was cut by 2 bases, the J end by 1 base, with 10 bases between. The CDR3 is CASSQYSVGTDTQYF. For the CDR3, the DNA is TGCGCCAGCAGCCAATACAGTGTCGGCACAGATACGCAGTATTTT.

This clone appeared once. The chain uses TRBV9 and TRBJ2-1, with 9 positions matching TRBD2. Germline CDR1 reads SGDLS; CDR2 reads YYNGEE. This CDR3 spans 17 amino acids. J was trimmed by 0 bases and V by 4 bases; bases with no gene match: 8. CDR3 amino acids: CASSPGSSGSSYNEQFF. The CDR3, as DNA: TGTGCCAGCAGCCCCGGGAGTAGCGGGAGCTCCTACAATGAGCAGTTCTTC.

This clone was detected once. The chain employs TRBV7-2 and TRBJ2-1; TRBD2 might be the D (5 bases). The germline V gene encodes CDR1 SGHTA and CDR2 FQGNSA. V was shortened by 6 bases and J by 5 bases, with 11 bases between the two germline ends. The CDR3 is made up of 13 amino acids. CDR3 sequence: CASSTTINNEQFF. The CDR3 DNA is TGTGCCAGCAGTACGACTATTAACAATGAGCAGTTCTTC.

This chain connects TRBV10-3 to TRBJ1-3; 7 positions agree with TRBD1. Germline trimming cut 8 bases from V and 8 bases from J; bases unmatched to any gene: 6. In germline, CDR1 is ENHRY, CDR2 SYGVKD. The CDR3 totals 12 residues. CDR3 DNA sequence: TGTGCCATCCAGGGGGGCTCGGACACCATATATTTT. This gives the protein CAIQGGSDTIYF.

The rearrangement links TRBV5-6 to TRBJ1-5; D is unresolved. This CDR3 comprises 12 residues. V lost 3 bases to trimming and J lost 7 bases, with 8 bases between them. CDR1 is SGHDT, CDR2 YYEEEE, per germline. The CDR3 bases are TGTGCCAGCAGCTCATCGATCCAGCCCCAGCATTTT. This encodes CASSSSIQPQHF.

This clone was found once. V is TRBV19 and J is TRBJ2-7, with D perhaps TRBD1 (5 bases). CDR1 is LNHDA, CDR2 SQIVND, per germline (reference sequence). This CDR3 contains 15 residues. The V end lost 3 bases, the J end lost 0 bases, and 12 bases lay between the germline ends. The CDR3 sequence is CASSIARVSSYEQYF. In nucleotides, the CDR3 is TGTGCCAGTAGTATTGCCAGGGTGAGCTCCTACGAGCAGTACTTC.

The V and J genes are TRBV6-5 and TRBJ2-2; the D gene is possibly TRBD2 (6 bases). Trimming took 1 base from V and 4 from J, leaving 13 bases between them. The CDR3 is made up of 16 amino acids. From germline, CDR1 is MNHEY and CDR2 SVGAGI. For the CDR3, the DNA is TGTGCCAGCAGTTACTGGCGGGGCCGGGGCACCGGGGAGCTGTTTTTT. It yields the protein CASSYWRGRGTGELFF.

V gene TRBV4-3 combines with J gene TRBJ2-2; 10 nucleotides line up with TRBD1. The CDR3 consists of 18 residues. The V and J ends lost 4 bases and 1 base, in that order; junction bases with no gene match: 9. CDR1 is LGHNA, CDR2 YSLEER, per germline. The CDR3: CASSPTGWDRGNTGELFF. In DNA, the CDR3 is TGCGCCAGCAGCCCGACGGGGTGGGACAGGGGGAACACCGGGGAGCTGTTTTTT.

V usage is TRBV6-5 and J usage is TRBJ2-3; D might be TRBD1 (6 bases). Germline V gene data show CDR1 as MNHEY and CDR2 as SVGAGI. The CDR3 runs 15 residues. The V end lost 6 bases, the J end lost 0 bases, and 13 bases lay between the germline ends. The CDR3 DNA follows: TGTGCCAGCAGACCGTCGAGGGGGAGCACAGATACGCAGTATTTT. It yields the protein CASRPSRGSTDTQYF.

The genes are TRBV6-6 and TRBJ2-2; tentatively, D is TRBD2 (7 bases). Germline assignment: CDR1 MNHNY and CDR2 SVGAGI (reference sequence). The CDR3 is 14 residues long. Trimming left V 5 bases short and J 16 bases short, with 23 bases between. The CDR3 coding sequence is TGTGCCAGCAGTCCACCCTTGAACACCGGGGGGCCGTTTTTT. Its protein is CASSPPLNTGGPFF.

CDR3: CASSIGQEPYQPQHF. The CDR3 nucleotides are TGTGCCAGCAGCATCGGACAGGAGCCTTATCAGCCCCAGCATTTT. The V gene is TRBV5-6, the J gene TRBJ1-5; 7 bases line up with TRBD1. The germline CDR1 and CDR2 sequences are SGHDT and YYEEEE. This CDR3 is built from 15 residues. With V trimmed by 4 bases and J by 5 bases, 9 bases remained unmatched.

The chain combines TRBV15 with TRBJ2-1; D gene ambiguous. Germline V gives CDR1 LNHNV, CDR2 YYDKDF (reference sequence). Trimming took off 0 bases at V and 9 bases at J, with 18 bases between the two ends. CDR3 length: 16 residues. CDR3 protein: CATSRDLPGVPREQFF. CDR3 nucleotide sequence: TGTGCCACCAGCAGAGATCTCCCAGGTGTCCCTCGTGAGCAGTTCTTC.

The CDR3 protein is CASSPPRVGSTEAFF. Here the CDR3 DNA reads TGTGCCAGCTCACCCCCACGGGTTGGATCAACTGAAGCTTTCTTT. This chain joins TRBV18 and TRBJ1-1; D remains unclear. CDR1 and CDR2 from the germline V gene are KGHSH and LQKENI. CDR3 length: 15 residues. V dropped 3 bases and J dropped 5 bases, with 16 bases sitting between them.

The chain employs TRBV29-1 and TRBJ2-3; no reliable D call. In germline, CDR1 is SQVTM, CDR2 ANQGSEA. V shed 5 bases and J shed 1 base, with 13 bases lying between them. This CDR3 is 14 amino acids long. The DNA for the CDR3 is TGCAGCGTTAGTGTTGGGGTGCGCACAGATACGCAGTATTTT. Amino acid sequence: CSVSVGVRTDTQYF.

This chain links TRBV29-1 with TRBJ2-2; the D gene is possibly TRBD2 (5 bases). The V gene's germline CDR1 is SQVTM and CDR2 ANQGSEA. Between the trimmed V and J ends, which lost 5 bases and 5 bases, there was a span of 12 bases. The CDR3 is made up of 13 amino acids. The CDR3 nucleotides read TGCAGCGTTCGAGTTGGAGGTACCGGGGAGCTGTTTTTT. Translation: CSVRVGGTGELFF.

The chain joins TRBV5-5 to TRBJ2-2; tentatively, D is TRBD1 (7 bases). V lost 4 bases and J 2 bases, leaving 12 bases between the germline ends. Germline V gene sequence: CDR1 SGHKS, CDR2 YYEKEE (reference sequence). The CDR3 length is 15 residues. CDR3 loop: CASSAGQTNTGELFF. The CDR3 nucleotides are TGTGCCAGCAGCGCGGGACAGACTAACACCGGGGAGCTGTTTTTT.

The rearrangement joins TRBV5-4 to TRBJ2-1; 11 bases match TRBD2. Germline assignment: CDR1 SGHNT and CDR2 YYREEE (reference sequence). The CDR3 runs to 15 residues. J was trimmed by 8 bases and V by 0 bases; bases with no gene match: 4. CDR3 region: CASSLVAGGRYEQFF. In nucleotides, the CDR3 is TGTGCCAGCAGCTTGGTAGCGGGAGGGCGATATGAGCAGTTCTTC.

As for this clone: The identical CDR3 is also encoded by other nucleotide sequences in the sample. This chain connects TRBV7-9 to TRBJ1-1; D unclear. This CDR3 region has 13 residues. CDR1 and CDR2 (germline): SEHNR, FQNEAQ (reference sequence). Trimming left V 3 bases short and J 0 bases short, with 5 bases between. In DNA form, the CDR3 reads TGTGCCAGCAGCTTCGACATGAACACTGAAGCTTTCTTT. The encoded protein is CASSFDMNTEAFF. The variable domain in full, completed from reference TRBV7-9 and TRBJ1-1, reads DTGVSQNPRHKITKRGQNVTFRCDPISEHNRLYWYRQTLGQGPEFLTYFQNEAQLEKSRLLSDRFSAERPKGSFSTLEIQRTEQGDSAMYLCASSFDMNTEAFFGQGTRLTVV.

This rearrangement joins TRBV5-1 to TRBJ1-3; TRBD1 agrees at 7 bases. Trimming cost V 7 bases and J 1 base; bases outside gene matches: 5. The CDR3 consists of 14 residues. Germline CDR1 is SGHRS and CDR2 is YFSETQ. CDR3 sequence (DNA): TGCGCCAGCCAAAAGACAGGGTCTGGAAACACCATATATTTT. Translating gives CASQKTGSGNTIYF.

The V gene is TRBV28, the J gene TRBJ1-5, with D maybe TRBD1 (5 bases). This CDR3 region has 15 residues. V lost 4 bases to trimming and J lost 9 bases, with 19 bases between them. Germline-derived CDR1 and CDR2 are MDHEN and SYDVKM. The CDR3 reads CASSSNNPGPVPQHF. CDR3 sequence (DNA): TGTGCCAGCAGTTCCAATAACCCGGGACCGGTGCCCCAGCATTTT. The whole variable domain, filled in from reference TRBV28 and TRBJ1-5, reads DVKVTQSSRYLVKRTGEKVFLECVQDMDHENMFWYRQDPGLGLRLIYFSYDVKMKEKGDIPEGYSVSREKKERFSLILESASTNQTSMYLCASSSNNPGPVPQHFGDGTRLSIL.

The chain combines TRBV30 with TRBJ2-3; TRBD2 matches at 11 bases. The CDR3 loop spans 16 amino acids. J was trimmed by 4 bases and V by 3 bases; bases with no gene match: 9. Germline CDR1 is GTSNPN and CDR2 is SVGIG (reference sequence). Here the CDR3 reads CAWSRALAGGPDTQYF. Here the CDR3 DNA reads TGTGCCTGGAGCCGTGCTCTAGCGGGAGGACCAGATACGCAGTATTTT. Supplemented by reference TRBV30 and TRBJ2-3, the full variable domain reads SQTIHQWPATLVQPVGSPLSLECTVEGTSNPNLYWYRQAAGRGLQLLFYSVGIGQISSEVPQNLSASRPQDRQFILSSKKLLLSDSGFYLCAWSRALAGGPDTQYFGPGTRLTVL.

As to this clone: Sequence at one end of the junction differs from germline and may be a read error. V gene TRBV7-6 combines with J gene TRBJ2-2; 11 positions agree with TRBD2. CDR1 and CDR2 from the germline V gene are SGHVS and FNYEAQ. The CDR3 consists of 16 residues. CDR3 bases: TGTGCCAGCAGCCCGGGGACTAGCGGCGAACACCGGGGAGCTGTTTTT. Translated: CASSPGTSGEHRGAVF.

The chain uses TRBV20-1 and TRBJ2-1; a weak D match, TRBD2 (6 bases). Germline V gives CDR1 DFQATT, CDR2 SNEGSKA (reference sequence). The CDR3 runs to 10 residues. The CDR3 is CRPEGNEQFF. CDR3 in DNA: TGCAGGCCGGAGGGGAATGAGCAGTTCTTC.

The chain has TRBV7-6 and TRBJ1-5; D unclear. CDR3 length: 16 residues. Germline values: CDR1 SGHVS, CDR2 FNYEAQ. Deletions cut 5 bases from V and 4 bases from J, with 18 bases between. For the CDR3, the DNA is TGTGCCAGCAGCCAATATATGGCGGGATTTAATCAGCCCCAGCATTTT. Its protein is CASSQYMAGFNQPQHF.

In DNA form, the CDR3 reads TGTGCCACCAGCAGAGGACCCGGGGGACACTACGAGCAGTACTTC. This translates into CATSRGPGGHYEQYF. The gene calls are TRBV15 and TRBJ2-7; TRBD1 or TRBD2 may be the D gene (6 bases each). CDR3 size: 15 residues. With 1 base removed from V and 3 bases from J, the gap between germline ends came to 13 bases. Germline CDR1 reads LNHNV; CDR2 reads YYDKDF (reference sequence).

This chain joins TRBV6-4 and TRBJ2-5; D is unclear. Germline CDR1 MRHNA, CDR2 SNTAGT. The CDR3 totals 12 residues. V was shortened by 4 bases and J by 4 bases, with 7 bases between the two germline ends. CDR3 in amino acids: CASSAYRETQYF. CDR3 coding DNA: TGTGCCAGCAGTGCGTATAGAGAGACCCAGTACTTC.

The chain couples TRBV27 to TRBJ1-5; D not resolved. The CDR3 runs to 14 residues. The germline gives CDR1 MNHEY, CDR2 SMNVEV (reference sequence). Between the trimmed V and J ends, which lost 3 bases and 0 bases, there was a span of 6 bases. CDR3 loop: CASSFQYSNQPQHF. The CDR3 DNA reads TGTGCCAGCAGTTTTCAGTATAGCAATCAGCCCCAGCATTTT.